This T cell receptor (beta chain) was retrieved from a study of cytomegalovirus exposure and HLA in healthy donors. Notes on the study in general: Altogether, 150 to 200 TCR beta chains were recorded as cytomegalovirus-associated. Most TCR sequences were uncommon, yet certain public TCRs appeared in many donors. When the data were analyzed later, several of the most significant clusters appeared to be linked to common viral pathogens.

The PCR made use of 60 Vbeta and 13 Jbeta primers. The assay was immunoSEQ multiplex PCR, and TCRdb's table has in-frame clones only and misses some. The table lists 55,000 to 75,000 clones, 70% to 85% of them singletons. Trimming shortened V by 0 bases and J by 1 base, and 11 bases separated the two germline ends. The CDR3 has 16 amino acids. Germline CDR1 reads LNHNV; CDR2 reads YYDKDF (reference sequence). For this clone: Its target is unknown.

The chain employs TRBV15 and TRBJ2-3; no clear D gene. The clonotype originates from a human donor in good health. Specimen: PBMCs. The CDR3 nucleotides read TGTGCCACCAGCAGAGATTTGCCCGGAGGCACAGATACGCAGTATTTT. Amino acid sequence: CATSRDLPGGTDTQYF.